A single sample gave rise to the 31 T cell receptor beta chains below, sequenced in a study of blood T cell repertoires in COVID-19. The data were produced by immunoSEQ multiplex PCR, yet TCRdb's version contains in-frame clones alone and is incomplete. The sample yields some 120,000 clones, roughly 72% seen once. Specimen: peripheral blood. The receptors shown here come from a man aged 80 or over with COVID-19, enrolled during active disease.

J is TRBJ2-7 and V is TRBV2; possibly TRBD2 for D (6 bases). Germline CDR1 is SNHLY and CDR2 is FYNNEI. The CDR3 contains 14 residues. V lost 3 bases and J 2 bases, leaving 11 bases between the germline ends. CDR3 sequence: CASSDQGGAYEQYF. CDR3 DNA: TGTGCCAGCAGTGATCAAGGAGGGGCCTACGAGCAGTACTTC.

V and J are TRBV3-1 (or the pseudogene TRBV3-2) and TRBJ1-6, with no clear D. V lost 3 bases and J 8 bases, leaving 11 bases between the germline ends. Germline V CDR1 and CDR2: LGHDT, YNNKEL (reference sequence). There are 14 residues in the CDR3. The CDR3: CASSQALQDSPLHF. In DNA form, the CDR3 reads TGTGCCAGCAGCCAGGCCCTTCAAGATTCACCCCTCCACTTT.

V and J are TRBV6-5 and TRBJ1-1; TRBD1 agrees at 7 bases. V lost 4 bases, J lost 1 base, and 0 bases stayed unmatched. The CDR3 sequence is 13 residues long. In germline, CDR1 is MNHEY, CDR2 SVGAGI. In nucleotides, the CDR3 is TGTGCCAGCAGTTGGACAGGGAACACTGAAGCTTTCTTT. Its translation: CASSWTGNTEAFF.

The chain joins TRBV7-2 to TRBJ2-2, with D uncertain. The CDR3 length is 14 residues. Germline V gene data show CDR1 as SGHTA and CDR2 as FQGNSA. The ends were cut back, 4 bases at V and 3 bases at J, with 9 bases in the middle. The CDR3 spells CASSSPAYTGELFF. The CDR3 DNA is TGTGCCAGCAGCTCTCCAGCGTACACCGGGGAGCTGTTTTTT.

The rearrangement joins TRBV4-3 to TRBJ1-6; D gene unclear. V was shortened by 0 bases and J by 3 bases, with 12 bases between the two germline ends. This CDR3 contains 17 residues. CDR1 LGHNA and CDR2 YSLEER come from the germline V gene. The CDR3 DNA sequence: TGCGCCAGCAGCCAAGATGGAATGGCAGGCTATAATTCACCCCTCCACTTT. This translates into CASSQDGMAGYNSPLHF.

The chain uses TRBV13 and TRBJ2-3, with D possibly matching TRBD2 (8 bases). The CDR3 covers 16 residues. Germline V gives CDR1 PRHDT, CDR2 FYEKMQ (reference sequence). V was trimmed by 8 bases and J by 4 bases, leaving 22 bases between them. CDR3 loop: CASSHRGGRLPDTQYF. The DNA for the CDR3 is TGTGCCAGCTCCCACAGGGGCGGGAGGTTGCCAGATACGCAGTATTTT.

The genes are TRBV5-1 and TRBJ2-2, with 10 bases matching TRBD1. The length of the CDR3 is 16 residues. V shed 6 bases and J 3 bases; nucleotides not matched to a gene: 8. Germline lookup yields CDR1 SGHRS and CDR2 YFSETQ. The CDR3 DNA reads as TGCGCCAGCAAGCCCCCAGGGACAGGGGACACCGGGGAGCTGTTTTTT. Protein sequence: CASKPPGTGDTGELFF.

This sequence joins TRBV5-4 and TRBJ1-1, with TRBD1 matching 10 bases. V lost 0 bases, J lost 0 bases, and 5 bases stayed unmatched. The CDR3 sequence is 17 residues long. CDR1 SGHNT and CDR2 YYREEE come from the germline V gene (reference sequence). The CDR3 region has the DNA TGTGCCAGCAGCTTGGGGGGGACAGGGGCGATGAACACTGAAGCTTTCTTT. Protein sequence: CASSLGGTGAMNTEAFF.

The V call is TRBV5-1, the J call TRBJ1-5, with 9 nucleotides matching TRBD1. V was pared by 4 bases and J by 7 bases, with 6 bases of the junction left unmatched. The CDR3 spans 14 residues. Germline values: CDR1 SGHRS, CDR2 YFSETQ. CDR3 nucleotides: TGCGCCAGCAGCCCGGGACAGGGCGGGCAGCCCCAGCATTTT. It encodes CASSPGQGGQPQHF.

This sequence joins TRBV28 and TRBJ1-4; 9 nucleotides match TRBD1. Germline V gene data show CDR1 as MDHEN and CDR2 as SYDVKM. V trimming: 4 bases; J trimming: 4 bases; junction bases outside the gene matches: 13. The CDR3 is 18 residues long. The DNA for the CDR3 is TGTGCCAGCAGTTCCCGGGACAGGGCTTCCGTTGGTAATGAAAAACTGTTTTTT. It encodes CASSSRDRASVGNEKLFF. The full variable domain, in which reference TRBV28 and TRBJ1-4 provide the parts outside the CDR3, is DVKVTQSSRYLVKRTGEKVFLECVQDMDHENMFWYRQDPGLGLRLIYFSYDVKMKEKGDIPEGYSVSREKKERFSLILESASTNQTSMYLCASSSRDRASVGNEKLFFGSGTQLSVL.

CDR3 in amino acids: CASRPSMDSLTTNEKLFF. CDR3 in DNA: TGTGCCAGCAGACCTTCCATGGACAGCTTAACAACTAATGAAAAACTGTTTTTT. V gene TRBV27 combines with J gene TRBJ1-4, with a weak D call TRBD1 (6 bases). Between the trimmed V and J ends, which lost 6 bases and 0 bases, there was a span of 20 bases. From germline, CDR1 is MNHEY and CDR2 SMNVEV (reference sequence). The CDR3 is 18 amino acids.

The chain joins TRBV3-1 (or the pseudogene TRBV3-2) to TRBJ2-3; D ambiguous. V lost 3 bases and J lost 3, with 4 bases in between. From germline, CDR1 is LGHDT and CDR2 YNNKEL (reference sequence). The CDR3 totals 12 residues. CDR3 DNA sequence: TGTGCCAGCAGCCATCAGACAGATACGCAGTATTTT. It codes for CASSHQTDTQYF.

J is TRBJ1-6 and V is TRBV5-1, with TRBD1 matching over 7 bases. J was trimmed by 2 bases and V by 4 bases; bases with no gene match: 9. Germline V gives CDR1 SGHRS, CDR2 YFSETQ. The CDR3 runs to 17 residues. The CDR3: CASSREQGSTYNSPLHF. CDR3 DNA: TGCGCCAGCAGCCGGGAACAGGGGAGTACCTATAATTCACCCCTCCACTTT.

The chain carries TRBV5-1 and TRBJ2-7; maybe TRBD1 (7 bases). Trimming left V 4 bases short and J 5 bases short, with 16 bases between. Germline assignment: CDR1 SGHRS and CDR2 YFSETQ. The CDR3 runs 14 residues. CDR3 DNA: TGCGCCAGCAGCCTCGGGGGACAGTCGAACGAGCAGTACTTC. Translating gives CASSLGGQSNEQYF.

The rearrangement joins TRBV27 to TRBJ1-4, with 11 positions matching TRBD1. V was pared by 4 bases and J by 6 bases, with 7 bases of the junction left unmatched. The CDR3 has 16 residues. Germline V CDR1 and CDR2: MNHEY, SMNVEV (reference sequence). Written as DNA, the CDR3 is TGTGCCAGCAGTTCCCGGGACAGGGGGGTCCATGAAAAACTGTTTTTT. It codes for CASSSRDRGVHEKLFF. Full variable domain (missing parts from reference TRBV27 and TRBJ1-4): EAQVTQNPRYLITVTGKKLTVTCSQNMNHEYMSWYRQDPGLGLRQIYYSMNVEVTDKGDVPEGYKVSRKEKRNFPLILESPSPNQTSLYFCASSSRDRGVHEKLFFGSGTQLSVL.

This sequence joins TRBV27 and TRBJ2-2, with D possibly TRBD1 on 5 matching bases. The CDR3 is 13 amino acids. Germline CDR1 is MNHEY and CDR2 is SMNVEV (reference sequence). V was cut by 7 bases and J by 0 bases, with 6 bases left in between. In DNA, the CDR3 is TGTGCCAGCAAACAGGCGAACACCGGGGAGCTGTTTTTT. It is translated as CASKQANTGELFF.

This clone appeared once. V is TRBV7-6 and J is TRBJ2-2; TRBD1 matches at 10 bases. The CDR3 loop spans 16 amino acids. The germline V gene encodes CDR1 SGHVS and CDR2 FNYEAQ. The J segment lost 4 bases and the V segment lost 5 bases, leaving 7 bases of the junction unmatched. The CDR3 region is CASSHRDRGLTGELFF. The CDR3 DNA reads as TGTGCCAGCAGCCACCGGGACAGGGGACTCACCGGGGAGCTGTTTTTT.

The chain couples TRBV7-2 to TRBJ1-1; D uncertain. Germline assignment: CDR1 SGHTA and CDR2 FQGNSA. The CDR3 loop spans 13 amino acids. The V gene lost 1 base and the J gene lost 5 bases, with 8 bases spanning the gap. CDR3 region: CASSLGWQTEAFF. CDR3 bases: TGTGCCAGCAGCTTAGGTTGGCAGACTGAAGCTTTCTTT.

The CDR3 protein is CASNPSGSWVNEQFF. CDR3 bases: TGTGCCAGCAACCCTAGCGGGAGTTGGGTGAATGAGCAGTTCTTC. The V and J genes are TRBV7-9 and TRBJ2-1; 10 positions match TRBD2. The CDR3 covers 15 residues. The V segment lost 7 bases and the J segment 7 bases; nucleotides outside the gene matches: 10. Germline-derived CDR1 and CDR2 are SEHNR and FQNEAQ (reference sequence).

The J gene is TRBJ1-2, the V gene TRBV7-9; 7 nucleotides line up with TRBD1. The CDR3 length is 14 residues. Germline loops: CDR1 SEHNR, CDR2 FQNEAQ (reference sequence). With V trimmed by 5 bases and J by 3 bases, 6 bases remained unmatched. The CDR3 loop reads CASSPRGQDYGYTF. CDR3 in DNA: TGTGCCAGCAGCCCAAGAGGACAGGACTATGGCTACACCTTC.

This chain joins TRBV7-9 and TRBJ2-5; D is uncertain. Germline assignment: CDR1 SEHNR and CDR2 FQNEAQ (reference sequence). CDR3 length equals 14 residues. Trimming left V 2 bases short and J 7 bases short, with 14 bases between. CDR3 sequence: CASSLPQASGTQYF. CDR3 bases: TGTGCCAGCAGCTTACCCCAGGCCTCAGGGACCCAGTACTTC. The full variable domain, in which reference TRBV7-9 and TRBJ2-5 provide the parts outside the CDR3, is DTGVSQNPRHKITKRGQNVTFRCDPISEHNRLYWYRQTLGQGPEFLTYFQNEAQLEKSRLLSDRFSAERPKGSFSTLEIQRTEQGDSAMYLCASSLPQASGTQYFGPGTRLLVL.

This clone was observed a few times. The gene calls are TRBV7-8 and TRBJ2-2; 8 bases are a match to TRBD2. CDR1 and CDR2 (germline): SGHVS, FQNEAQ. V shed 5 bases, J shed 1 base, and the junction held 6 bases outside the gene matches. CDR3 length: 16 residues. The CDR3 bases are TGTGCCAGCAGCCCCCTACTAGCGGTGAACACCGGGGAGCTGTTTTTT. Translated, it gives CASSPLLAVNTGELFF.

The rearrangement uses TRBV5-8 and TRBJ2-7; D possibly corresponds to TRBD2 (6 bases). Between the trimmed V and J ends, which lost 2 bases and 0 bases, there was a span of 12 bases. Germline CDR1 and CDR2: SGHTS and YDEGEE. CDR3 length: 15 amino acids. The CDR3 reads CASSFAGSSSYEQYF. The CDR3 DNA follows: TGTGCCAGCAGCTTTGCGGGGTCGAGCTCCTACGAGCAGTACTTC.

The chain combines TRBV10-3 with TRBJ2-7, with TRBD2 identical over 9 bases. Germline CDR1 is ENHRY and CDR2 is SYGVKD. The CDR3 loop spans 17 amino acids. V was pared by 3 bases and J by 3 bases, with 12 bases of the junction left unmatched. The CDR3 coding sequence is TGTGCCATCAGTGACCCCCTTTTGCAGCGGGAGGTCTACGAGCAGTACTTC. This codes for CAISDPLLQREVYEQYF.

The V gene is TRBV5-8, the J gene TRBJ2-5, with D perhaps matching TRBD1 (5 bases). The germline V gene has CDR1 SGHTS and CDR2 YDEGEE. The length of the CDR3 is 13 residues. V lost 1 base and J 3 bases, leaving 7 bases between the germline ends. The CDR3 DNA is TGTGCCAGCAGCTTGTTAGGGGAAGAGACCCAGTACTTC. It is translated as CASSLLGEETQYF.

This clone showed up just once. V usage is TRBV29-1 and J usage is TRBJ2-6; TRBD1 is a possible D gene (6 bases). The CDR3 runs 19 residues. V was clipped by 4 bases and J by 2 bases, with 24 bases between them. The germline V gene has CDR1 SQVTM and CDR2 ANQGSEA. Here the CDR3 reads CSVGGVGAGWGPGANVLTF. CDR3 DNA sequence: TGCAGCGTTGGCGGTGTTGGGGCAGGCTGGGGGCCTGGGGCCAACGTCCTGACTTTC.

This chain joins TRBV10-3 and TRBJ2-1; 9 bases agree with TRBD2. Germline V gene data show CDR1 as ENHRY and CDR2 as SYGVKD. After removal of 5 bases from V and 7 bases from J, the junction contained 12 bases not matched to a gene. This CDR3 is 16 amino acids long. The chain's CDR3 is CAISNPQGLAGNEQFF. The CDR3 region has the DNA TGTGCCATCAGTAACCCCCAGGGACTAGCAGGGAATGAGCAGTTCTTC.

The V and J genes are TRBV10-2 and TRBJ2-3; 8 nucleotides match TRBD2. The V and J ends lost 8 bases and 0 bases, in that order; junction bases with no gene match: 10. The germline gives CDR1 WSHSY, CDR2 SAAADI. This CDR3 is built from 16 residues. The CDR3 DNA sequence: TGCGCCAGCGGTAAGCGGGAGCGGGCCAGCACAGATACGCAGTATTTT. Protein product: CASGKRERASTDTQYF.

Worth noting for this clone: Germline and junction disagree at one end, which may indicate a read error. The rearrangement uses TRBV7-7 and TRBJ2-5; 7 nucleotides agree with TRBD1. The CDR3 runs to 13 residues. CDR1 is SSHAT, CDR2 FNYEAQ, per germline (reference sequence). CDR3 nucleotide sequence: TGTGCTAGCAGCTTAAGGGGGCTGGAGACCCAGTACTTC. Translating gives CASSLRGLETQYF.

This clone was observed a few times. This chain links TRBV10-3 with TRBJ2-7; D is possibly TRBD2 (6 bases). The CDR3 contains 14 residues. CDR1 and CDR2 from the germline V gene are ENHRY and SYGVKD. With 4 bases removed from V and 3 bases from J, the gap between germline ends came to 13 bases. The CDR3 is CAISGWDSLYEQYF. The CDR3, as DNA: TGTGCCATCAGTGGATGGGACTCCCTCTACGAGCAGTACTTC.

This rearrangement joins TRBV4-2 to TRBJ2-6; D unresolved. This CDR3 is built from 16 residues. Germline V gives CDR1 LGHNA, CDR2 YNFKEQ. V gave up 1 base and J gave up 0 bases, with 7 bases separating them. As DNA, the CDR3 is TGTGCCAGCAGCCAAGCCCTTTCCTCTGGGGCCAACGTCCTGACTTTC. This encodes CASSQALSSGANVLTF.